The 30 T cell receptor beta chains in this list originate from one sample, sequenced in a study of technical replicates of blood from several donors (TCRdb year 2017). The library was prepared using the immunoSEQ multiplex PCR assay. This is the immuneACCESS table as TCRdb keeps it, with only in-frame sequences that have V and J called. A part of the clones is gone; compared with another copy, unresolved V genes explain less than half, and the rest is unexplained. Counted in this sample were about 75,000 clones; 90% to 95% of them appeared once. The ten largest make up 0.37% of the sample. The sequenced sample consisted of T cells isolated from PBMCs. Every receptor here comes from a human donor in good health. Some clones in this sample may be carry-over from other donors' samples.

This clone was counted once. The chain is built from TRBV21-1 and TRBJ1-6. TRBV21-1 is assigned pseudogene status. CDR3 size: 19 residues. The CDR3 spells CASSKARCLRGDYNSPLHF. In nucleotides, the CDR3 is TGTGCCAGCAGCAAAGCCAGATGCCTACGGGGAGACTATAATTCACCCCTCCACTTT.

V is TRBV11-1 and J is TRBJ2-7, with 8 bases that match TRBD1. Unmatched junction bases numbered 6, after V lost 3 bases and J lost 5 bases. The CDR3 is made up of 14 amino acids. CDR1 and CDR2 from the germline V gene are SGHAT and FQDESV (reference sequence). The CDR3 sequence: CASSFGQGPNEQYF. DNA for the CDR3: TGTGCCAGCAGCTTTGGACAGGGCCCCAACGAGCAGTACTTC. The full variable domain, in which reference TRBV11-1 and TRBJ2-7 provide the parts outside the CDR3, is EAEVAQSPRYKITEKSQAVAFWCDPISGHATLYWYRQILGQGPELLVQFQDESVVDDSQLPKDRFSAERLKGVDSTLKIQPAELGDSAMYLCASSFGQGPNEQYFGPGTRLTVT.

This rearrangement joins TRBV7-9 to TRBJ1-2; D is uncertain. Germline CDR1 and CDR2: SEHNR and FQNEAQ (reference sequence). V gave up 1 base and J gave up 4 bases, with 16 bases separating them. This CDR3 has 16 residues. The CDR3 DNA reads TGTGCCAGCAGCTTAGGGTTAAGGAAATCGGGCTATGGCTACACCTTC. Its translation: CASSLGLRKSGYGYTF. The whole variable domain, remainder taken from reference TRBV7-9 and TRBJ1-2, is DTGVSQNPRHKITKRGQNVTFRCDPISEHNRLYWYRQTLGQGPEFLTYFQNEAQLEKSRLLSDRFSAERPKGSFSTLEIQRTEQGDSAMYLCASSLGLRKSGYGYTFGSGTRLTVV.

The chain uses TRBV10-3 and TRBJ2-7; 7 nucleotides line up with TRBD2. Per germline, CDR1 ENHRY and CDR2 SYGVKD. Trimming cost V 4 bases and J 5 bases; bases outside gene matches: 8. This CDR3 comprises 14 residues. Here the CDR3 DNA reads TGTGCCATCAGTGGGGGTCGGGGGGACGACGAGCAGTACTTC. It translates to CAISGGRGDDEQYF.

The V gene is TRBV11-3, the J gene TRBJ1-3, with a possible D match to TRBD1 (6 bases). Germline CDR1 SGHNT, CDR2 YENEEA. V lost 1 base and J 0 bases, leaving 19 bases between the germline ends. The CDR3 totals 19 residues. The CDR3 loop is CASSLGPGGRGSSGNTIYF. CDR3 sequence (DNA): TGTGCCAGCAGCTTAGGCCCCGGAGGAAGGGGGAGCTCTGGAAACACCATATATTTT.

This chain joins TRBV29-1 and TRBJ2-7, with 9 positions matching TRBD2. The CDR3 is 13 amino acids. Germline lookup yields CDR1 SQVTM and CDR2 ANQGSEA. J gave up 6 bases and V 3 bases, and 6 bases lay outside the gene matches. The CDR3 DNA reads TGCAGCGTTGATTGGGCTAGCGGGACCGAGCAGTACTTC. Translated, it gives CSVDWASGTEQYF.

This chain joins TRBV19 and TRBJ2-2; D is possibly TRBD2 (7 bases). This CDR3 comprises 15 residues. Looked up from germline, CDR1 is LNHDA and CDR2 is SQIVND (reference sequence). V shed 7 bases and J shed 0 bases, with 12 bases lying between them. CDR3 residues: CASNGGDTNTGELFF. In nucleotides, the CDR3 is TGTGCCAGTAATGGGGGGGACACGAACACCGGGGAGCTGTTTTTT.

Here the CDR3 DNA reads TGTGCCAGTAGTATAGAAGCGAGGGCCACAGATACGCAGTATTTT. Translated: CASSIEARATDTQYF. The chain has TRBV19 and TRBJ2-3; perhaps TRBD2 as D (5 bases). Trimming shortened V by 0 bases and J by 2 bases, and 9 bases separated the two germline ends. Germline V CDR1 and CDR2: LNHDA, SQIVND (reference sequence). The CDR3 covers 15 residues.

The chain links TRBV5-1 to TRBJ2-5; TRBD1 aligns across 7 bases. This CDR3 is built from 15 residues. J was trimmed by 5 bases and V by 4 bases; bases with no gene match: 11. Germline V gives CDR1 SGHRS, CDR2 YFSETQ. This CDR3 is CASSLTLTGSETQYF. CDR3 nucleotide sequence: TGCGCCAGCAGCCTGACCTTGACAGGGTCTGAGACCCAGTACTTC.

The chain is built from TRBV6-5 and TRBJ2-4; no firm D call. Germline V CDR1 and CDR2: MNHEY, SVGAGI. Between the trimmed V and J ends, which lost 5 bases and 0 bases, there was a span of 11 bases. The CDR3 totals 15 residues. The CDR3: CASSRGPLAKNIQYF. The CDR3 nucleotides read TGTGCCAGCAGTCGAGGTCCGCTAGCCAAAAACATTCAGTACTTC.

A single count supports this clone. The chain is built from TRBV13 and TRBJ2-7, with TRBD1 matching over 9 bases. CDR3 length: 16 amino acids. The germline gives CDR1 PRHDT, CDR2 FYEKMQ (reference sequence). Trimming at V came to 3 bases and at J to 3 bases, leaving 9 bases not matched to a gene. The CDR3: CASSFNPGQGLYEQYF. The CDR3 DNA reads TGTGCCAGCAGCTTTAATCCGGGACAGGGCCTCTACGAGCAGTACTTC.

This clone was seen only once. This sequence joins TRBV30 and TRBJ1-1; TRBD1 is a possible D gene (5 bases). The CDR3 has 13 amino acids. Germline assignment: CDR1 GTSNPN and CDR2 SVGIG (reference sequence). V was shortened by 0 bases and J by 1 base, with 6 bases between the two germline ends. The CDR3 loop reads CAWSVQENTEAFF. The DNA for the CDR3 is TGTGCCTGGAGTGTACAGGAGAACACTGAAGCTTTCTTT. Using reference TRBV30 and TRBJ1-1 for the parts outside the CDR3, the full variable domain is SQTIHQWPATLVQPVGSPLSLECTVEGTSNPNLYWYRQAAGRGLQLLFYSVGIGQISSEVPQNLSASRPQDRQFILSSKKLLLSDSGFYLCAWSVQENTEAFFGQGTRLTVV.

The CDR3 bases are TGCGCCAGCAGGGGTGGAGACCAAGAGACCCAGTACTTC. It is translated as CASRGGDQETQYF. V and J are TRBV5-1 and TRBJ2-5, with D uncertain. The CDR3 extends over 13 amino acids. Germline V CDR1 and CDR2: SGHRS, YFSETQ. V was trimmed by 5 bases and J by 0 bases, leaving 8 bases between them.

The chain is built from TRBV5-1 and TRBJ1-1; 7 nucleotides align to TRBD1. Per the germline V gene, CDR1 is SGHRS and CDR2 is YFSETQ. This CDR3 is 12 amino acids long. The trim removed 4 bases at V and 9 bases at J, leaving 6 bases unmatched. CDR3 residues: CASSVSQGKAFF. CDR3 DNA: TGCGCCAGCAGCGTATCACAGGGGAAAGCTTTCTTT.

This clone occurred once. The V call is TRBV5-8, the J call TRBJ2-7; D unresolved. Trimming cost V 4 bases and J 6 bases, with 11 bases left between them. CDR3 length equals 12 residues. Germline CDR1 is SGHTS and CDR2 is YDEGEE. The CDR3 sequence is CASSRVSVEQYF. DNA for the CDR3: TGTGCCAGCAGCCGGGTTTCGGTCGAGCAGTACTTC. The complete variable domain, with remaining parts taken from reference TRBV5-8 and TRBJ2-7, reads EAGVTQSPTHLIKTRGQQATLRCSPISGHTSVYWYQQALGLGLQFLLWYDEGEERNRGNFPPRFSGRQFPNYSSELNVNALELEDSALYLCASSRVSVEQYFGPGTRLTVT.

The J gene is TRBJ2-7, the V gene TRBV28; 7 bases are shared with TRBD1. The ends lost 4 bases at V and 3 bases at J; junction bases unmatched: 9. CDR1 is MDHEN and CDR2 is SYDVKM in the germline V gene. The CDR3 is 15 residues long. DNA of the CDR3: TGTGCCAGCAGTTCCTATGTGGGGACAGTCTACGAGCAGTACTTC. It specifies CASSSYVGTVYEQYF.

The V and J genes are TRBV9 and TRBJ1-1; a weak D match, TRBD1 (5 bases). The CDR3 spans 14 residues. The V end was cut by 4 bases, the J end by 8 bases, with 18 bases between. The germline V gene has CDR1 SGDLS and CDR2 YYNGEE. CDR3 DNA sequence: TGTGCCAGCAGCCCCACGGCAGGGCAGGTGGAAGCTTTCTTT. This sequence encodes CASSPTAGQVEAFF.

This chain joins TRBV29-1 and TRBJ2-2; tentative D call: TRBD1 (6 bases). The ends were cut back, 2 bases at V and 7 bases at J, with 11 bases in the middle. The CDR3 runs 13 residues. The V gene's germline CDR1 is SQVTM and CDR2 ANQGSEA. The CDR3 sequence is CSVEIRGSGELFF. The CDR3 bases are TGCAGCGTTGAAATCAGGGGAAGCGGGGAGCTGTTTTTT.

The rearrangement uses TRBV14 and TRBJ2-2; TRBD1 aligns across 11 bases. The CDR3 is made up of 15 amino acids. V shed 6 bases and J 4 bases; nucleotides not matched to a gene: 4. Germline CDR1 and CDR2: SGHDN and FVKESK. The CDR3 protein is CASSRDRGITGELFF. The CDR3 coding sequence is TGTGCCAGCAGTCGGGACAGGGGGATCACCGGGGAGCTGTTTTTT.

The V call is TRBV4-1, the J call TRBJ1-4; D might be TRBD1 (5 bases). The V end lost 1 base, the J end lost 5 bases, and 17 bases lay between the germline ends. This CDR3 is 17 amino acids long. Germline lookup yields CDR1 MGHRA and CDR2 YSYEKL. The CDR3 DNA follows: TGCGCCAGCAGCCAAGGAGGTTGGGAGGGGCCGAATGAAAAACTGTTTTTT. As protein: CASSQGGWEGPNEKLFF.

The CDR3 coding sequence is TGTGCCACCAGCCGGGACAGGGGCTCCTACGAGCAGTACTTC. Its protein product is CATSRDRGSYEQYF. The rearrangement joins TRBV15 to TRBJ2-7, with TRBD1 matching over 10 bases. Per germline, CDR1 LNHNV and CDR2 YYDKDF (reference sequence). This CDR3 comprises 14 residues. V was clipped by 5 bases and J by 0 bases; unmatched bases: 1.

The CDR3 is CASSGDDRGHIYGYTF. The CDR3 DNA follows: TGTGCCAGCAGTGGAGACGACAGGGGGCATATCTATGGCTACACCTTC. The V and J genes are TRBV2 and TRBJ1-2; 10 bases fit TRBD1. The CDR3 is 16 amino acids. The germline CDR1 and CDR2 sequences are SNHLY and FYNNEI. J gave up 4 bases and V 4 bases, and 9 bases lay outside the gene matches.

The V call is TRBV2, the J call TRBJ2-1, with 9 bases identical to TRBD2. J was trimmed by 4 bases and V by 1 base; bases with no gene match: 2. The CDR3 is 15 amino acids. From germline, CDR1 is SNHLY and CDR2 FYNNEI. The CDR3 DNA sequence: TGTGCCAGCAGTGAAGGTCTAGCGGGGTACAATGAGCAGTTCTTC. Its protein is CASSEGLAGYNEQFF.

This clone was counted once. The chain combines TRBV27 with TRBJ1-2, with D possibly matching TRBD1 (5 bases). Germline V gene sequence: CDR1 MNHEY, CDR2 SMNVEV (reference sequence). The V end was cut by 5 bases, the J end by 2 bases, with 6 bases between. The CDR3 contains 12 residues. The CDR3 sequence: CASSAGNYGYTF. CDR3 bases: TGTGCCAGCAGTGCAGGGAACTATGGCTACACCTTC.

The chain couples TRBV28 to TRBJ2-3; possibly TRBD1 for D (6 bases). V was cut by 2 bases and J by 1 base, with 16 bases left in between. The CDR3 is made up of 17 amino acids. Germline CDR1 is MDHEN and CDR2 is SYDVKM. The CDR3 DNA reads as TGTGCCAGCAGTTTACTCCCCTCCGCAGGGGGCACAGATACGCAGTATTTT. It yields the protein CASSLLPSAGGTDTQYF.

This clone was detected a few times. The CDR3 DNA sequence: TGTGCCAGCTCACCGGGGACAAGGAACACCGGGGAGCTGTTTTTT. Protein: CASSPGTRNTGELFF. The V and J genes are TRBV18 and TRBJ2-2; possible D gene TRBD1, 6 bases. The CDR3 length is 15 residues. The germline V and J ends were trimmed by 3 bases and 1 base, with 9 bases remaining between them. The germline CDR1 and CDR2 sequences are KGHSH and LQKENI.

The CDR3 DNA sequence: TGTGCCAGCAGCTTATTTACAGGCACTGAAGCTTTCTTT. Its translation is CASSLFTGTEAFF. This sequence joins TRBV7-8 and TRBJ1-1, with D perhaps matching TRBD1 (5 bases). The CDR3 is 13 amino acids. The V and J ends lost 2 bases and 4 bases respectively, with 8 bases between them. Germline CDR1 and CDR2: SGHVS and FQNEAQ.

The chain uses TRBV7-6 and TRBJ2-5; D unclear. Deletions cut 3 bases from V and 2 bases from J, with 13 bases between. This CDR3 comprises 15 residues. Per the germline V gene, CDR1 is SGHVS and CDR2 is FNYEAQ. The CDR3 loop is CASSFSGQIQETQYF. The DNA of the CDR3 is TGTGCCAGCAGCTTCAGTGGGCAGATTCAAGAGACCCAGTACTTC.

The J gene is TRBJ2-2, the V gene TRBV29-1, with TRBD1 matching over 8 bases. This CDR3 has 13 amino acids. With V trimmed by 5 bases and J by 6 bases, 5 bases remained unmatched. Germline CDR1 SQVTM, CDR2 ANQGSEA. CDR3 sequence (DNA): TGCAGCGTTCCCCAGGGGGCAGCCGGGGAGCTGTTTTTT. It is translated as CSVPQGAAGELFF.

The chain combines TRBV25-1 with TRBJ2-5; D gene unclear. The CDR3 runs to 12 residues. With 6 bases removed from V and 5 bases from J, the gap between germline ends came to 10 bases. CDR1 and CDR2 (germline): MGHDK, SYGVNS. The CDR3 protein is CASRDARETQYF. In DNA form, the CDR3 reads TGTGCCAGCAGAGATGCTCGGGAGACCCAGTACTTC.